One and the same sample provided the 3 T cell receptor beta chains below, sequenced in a study of blood T cell repertoires in COVID-19. Only in-frame clones appear in the TCRdb table, and some are missing; sequencing was by immunoSEQ multiplex PCR. The sample includes under 100,000 clones, 60% to 80% of them seen just once. The specimen sequenced was peripheral blood. Receptors were obtained from a man in his sixties with COVID-19, enrolled during active disease.

The chain recombines TRBV2 with TRBJ2-5, with D tentatively TRBD2 (6 bases). The CDR3 covers 12 residues. The germline gives CDR1 SNHLY, CDR2 FYNNEI. With 6 bases removed from V and 5 bases from J, the gap between germline ends came to 10 bases. This CDR3 is CASRRLEETQYF. CDR3 DNA sequence: TGTGCCAGCAGGAGACTAGAGGAGACCCAGTACTTC.

In DNA form, the CDR3 reads TGCAGCGTTGAGGGACTAGCGGGAGGAGTTGGCAATGAGCAGTTCTTC. This sequence encodes CSVEGLAGGVGNEQFF. The chain carries TRBV29-1 and TRBJ2-1; TRBD2 matches at 15 bases. Trimming removed 3 bases from V and 6 bases from J; junction bases left unmatched: 6. The CDR3 is 16 amino acids. In germline, CDR1 is SQVTM, CDR2 ANQGSEA.

The sample holds one count of this clone. The chain links TRBV27 to TRBJ2-1; TRBD1 might be the D (5 bases). CDR3 length: 14 residues. CDR1 and CDR2 (germline): MNHEY, SMNVEV (reference sequence). Trimming left V 6 bases short and J 4 bases short, with 13 bases between. For the CDR3, the DNA is TGTGCCAGCAGGGAAAGGGGTGTATACAATGAGCAGTTCTTC. The encoded protein is CASRERGVYNEQFF.